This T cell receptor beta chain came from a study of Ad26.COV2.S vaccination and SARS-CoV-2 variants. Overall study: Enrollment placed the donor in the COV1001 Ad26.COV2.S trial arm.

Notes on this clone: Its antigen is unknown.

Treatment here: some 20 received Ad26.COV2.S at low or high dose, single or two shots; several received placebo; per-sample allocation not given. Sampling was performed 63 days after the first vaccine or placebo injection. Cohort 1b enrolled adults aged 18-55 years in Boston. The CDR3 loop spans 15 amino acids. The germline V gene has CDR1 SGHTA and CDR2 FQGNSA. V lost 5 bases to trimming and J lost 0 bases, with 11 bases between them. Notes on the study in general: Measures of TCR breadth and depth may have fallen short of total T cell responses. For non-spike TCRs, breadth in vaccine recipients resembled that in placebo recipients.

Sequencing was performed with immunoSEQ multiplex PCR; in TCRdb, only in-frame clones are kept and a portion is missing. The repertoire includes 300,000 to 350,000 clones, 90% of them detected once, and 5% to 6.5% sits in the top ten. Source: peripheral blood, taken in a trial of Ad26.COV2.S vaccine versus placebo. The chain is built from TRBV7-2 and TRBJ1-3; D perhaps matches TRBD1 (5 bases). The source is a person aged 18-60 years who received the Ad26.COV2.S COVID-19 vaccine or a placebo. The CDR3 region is CASSEGPVSGNTIYF. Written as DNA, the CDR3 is TGTGCCAGCAGCGAGGGACCGGTCTCTGGAAACACCATATATTTT.